Presented here are 15 T cell receptor beta chains from one specimen sequenced in a study of vaccination and CD4 T cells after COVID-19. The study sequenced cultured CD4+ T cell DNA using the Oncomine TCR Beta short-read assay. TCRdb re-derived calls from the PCR reads in MiXCR, one entry per CDR3 protein. The table has approximately 15,000 distinct CDR3 sequences, less than 35% seen once. Stated treatment: roughly ten-day PBMC culture with coronavirus spike peptide pools or control peptides (ViraFEST assay). These receptors have no known antigen. Sequencing was carried out using cultured CD4+ T cells from blood. The source of these receptors is a human donor with COVID-19.

V gene TRBV6-1 combines with J gene TRBJ1-2; 8 bases are shared with TRBD1. The CDR3 is 16 residues long. Trimming removed 3 bases from V and 4 bases from J; junction bases left unmatched: 10. Germline CDR1 MNHNS, CDR2 SASEGT. CDR3 in amino acids: CASSEEGYRGGYGYTF. For the CDR3, the DNA is TGTGCCAGCAGTGAGGAGGGGTACAGGGGGGGCTATGGCTACACCTTC.

A few counts support this clonotype. The chain joins TRBV27 to TRBJ1-6; 7 bases match TRBD1. V shed 7 bases, J shed 6 bases, and the junction held 6 bases outside the gene matches. The germline gives CDR1 MNHEY, CDR2 SMNVEV (reference sequence). The CDR3 is made up of 14 amino acids. The CDR3 region has the DNA TGTGCCAGCATGGACAGGCCGAGTAATTCACCCCTCCACTTT. Its translation: CASMDRPSNSPLHF.

The sample holds a few counts of this clonotype. The V call is TRBV7-2, the J call TRBJ2-1; TRBD2 is a possible D gene (6 bases). The ends were cut back, 3 bases at V and 7 bases at J, with 10 bases in the middle. Germline CDR1 reads SGHTA; CDR2 reads FQGNSA. The CDR3 contains 13 residues. The CDR3 sequence is CASSFSTSNEQFF. The CDR3 DNA is TGTGCCAGCAGCTTCTCGACTAGTAATGAGCAGTTCTTC.

The chain joins TRBV7-2 to TRBJ1-6; TRBD1 is a possible D gene (6 bases). Germline lookup yields CDR1 SGHTA and CDR2 FQGNSA. Trimming removed 4 bases from V and 6 bases from J, with 13 bases in between. The CDR3 sequence is 15 residues long. In DNA form, the CDR3 reads TGTGCCAGCAGCTCGTACAGGGTTTCTAATTCACCCCTCCACTTT. Encoded protein: CASSSYRVSNSPLHF.

In its sample, this clonotype was seen a few times. The chain employs TRBV6-1 and TRBJ2-3; the D gene is possibly TRBD2 (7 bases). This CDR3 has 16 amino acids. CDR1 is MNHNS and CDR2 is SASEGT in the germline V gene. V was clipped by 6 bases and J by 2 bases, with 18 bases between them. For the CDR3, the DNA is TGTGCCAGCAGAGCCCGGGGGGCCCAACTCACAGATACGCAGTATTTT. It translates to CASRARGAQLTDTQYF.

This clonotype was recorded a few times. This chain connects TRBV7-2 to TRBJ2-7; a weak D match, TRBD2 (7 bases). The V end was cut by 0 bases, the J end by 9 bases, with 21 bases between. The CDR3 runs 16 residues. Per germline, CDR1 SGHTA and CDR2 FQGNSA. The CDR3 region has the DNA TGTGCCAGCAGCTTAGCATTCTCGGGGAGGGGGATATTGCAGTACTTC. It yields the protein CASSLAFSGRGILQYF.

The chain employs TRBV30 and TRBJ2-5; D is tentatively TRBD1 or TRBD2 (5 bases each). CDR1 is GTSNPN and CDR2 is SVGIG in the germline V gene (reference sequence). V lost 4 bases to trimming and J lost 2 bases, with 11 bases between them. The CDR3 is 13 amino acids. CDR3 protein: CAWNRGLQETQYF. The CDR3 DNA reads TGTGCCTGGAACCGGGGCCTTCAAGAGACCCAGTACTTC.

The chain uses TRBV5-6 and TRBJ2-2; no clear D gene. The germline V and J ends were trimmed by 3 bases and 3 bases, with 6 bases remaining between them. Germline CDR1 is SGHDT and CDR2 is YYEEEE. The CDR3 length is 13 residues. This chain's CDR3 is CASSYRDTGELFF. The CDR3 DNA reads as TGTGCCAGCAGCTACAGAGACACCGGGGAGCTGTTTTTT.

The rearrangement uses TRBV5-8 and TRBJ1-1; 7 bases line up with TRBD1. The CDR3 runs 15 residues. Trimming took 0 bases from V and 2 from J; bases not matched to a gene: 4. Germline values: CDR1 SGHTS, CDR2 YDEGEE. CDR3 loop: CASSLGAGGNTEAFF. Here the CDR3 DNA reads TGTGCCAGCAGCTTGGGGGCAGGGGGAAACACTGAAGCTTTCTTT.

This clonotype was counted between two and nine times. The V gene is TRBV6-1, the J gene TRBJ2-2, with TRBD2 matching 7 bases. V shed 6 bases and J 3 bases; nucleotides not matched to a gene: 4. CDR3 length: 14 residues. The germline gives CDR1 MNHNS, CDR2 SASEGT. The CDR3 coding sequence is TGTGCCAGCAGGCCTAGCGGCCACACCGGGGAGCTGTTTTTT. Amino acid sequence: CASRPSGHTGELFF.

This clonotype was detected only a few times. This sequence joins TRBV6-2 or TRBV6-3 and TRBJ2-3; D is unclear. The V gene's germline CDR1 is MNHEY and CDR2 SVGEGT. V was cut by 4 bases and J by 1 base, with 9 bases left in between. The length of the CDR3 is 14 residues. CDR3 region: CASSSESGTDTQYF. The CDR3 DNA reads as TGTGCCAGCAGTTCCGAATCTGGCACAGATACGCAGTATTTT.

This clonotype was seen only a few times. The gene calls are TRBV7-3 and TRBJ1-1; D remains unclear. The CDR3 extends over 13 amino acids. Trimming took 5 bases from V and 3 from J, leaving 10 bases between them. CDR1 SGHTA and CDR2 FQGTGA come from the germline V gene. DNA of the CDR3: TGTGCCAGCAGCCTCCTAGGGTACACTGAAGCTTTCTTT. Its protein product is CASSLLGYTEAFF.

This clonotype has a handful of counts. The chain uses TRBV5-4 and TRBJ1-1; tentative D call: TRBD1 (6 bases). The CDR3 extends over 15 amino acids. Trimming removed 0 bases from V and 4 bases from J, with 13 bases in between. CDR1 is SGHNT, CDR2 YYREEE, per germline (reference sequence). CDR3 in DNA: TGTGCCAGCAGCTTGGATTCTGGGACACGCACTGAAGCTTTCTTT. Translated: CASSLDSGTRTEAFF.

Only a few counts were recorded for this clonotype. This sequence joins TRBV20-1 and TRBJ1-1, with a possible D match to TRBD1 (5 bases). From germline, CDR1 is DFQATT and CDR2 SNEGSKA (reference sequence). The CDR3 extends over 16 amino acids. With 0 bases removed from V and 3 bases from J, the gap between germline ends came to 17 bases. CDR3: CSARDGDRGEYTEAFF. The CDR3 coding sequence is TGCAGTGCTAGAGACGGCGATCGGGGGGAGTACACTGAAGCTTTCTTT.

The chain employs TRBV27 and TRBJ2-2; TRBD2 matches at 7 bases. The CDR3 is 16 amino acids. J gave up 2 bases and V 6 bases, and 9 bases lay outside the gene matches. CDR1 is MNHEY and CDR2 is SMNVEV in the germline V gene (reference sequence). Here the CDR3 DNA reads TGTGCCAGCAGCATTAGGTCGGGACTAAACACCGGGGAGCTGTTTTTT. It is translated as CASSIRSGLNTGELFF.